This T cell receptor (beta chain) originates from a study of blood T cell repertoires in COVID-19. Study overall: Samples came from the United States, Italy and Spain, spanning acute and convalescent COVID-19. Sources were T cells, B-cell-depleted T cells, or PBMCs; the material itself was cDNA or gDNA.

Original analysis: The assay estimated nucleated cells by amplifying reference gene primers. The data were produced by immunoSEQ multiplex PCR, yet TCRdb's version contains in-frame clones alone and is incomplete. V and J calls and clone size are given by that table; D and trimming were obtained from the DNA. The sample carries about 170,000 clones, under 85% recorded once. The ends lost 3 bases at V and 3 bases at J; junction bases unmatched: 12. This CDR3 has 18 residues. The germline CDR1 and CDR2 sequences are DFQATT and SNEGSKA (reference sequence). The V and J genes are TRBV20-1 and TRBJ2-3; 13 nucleotides agree with TRBD2. The receptor was isolated from a man in his sixties who had recovered from COVID-19. The specimen sequenced was peripheral blood. The DNA for the CDR3 is TGCAGTGCTAGTCCTACTAGCGGGGGGGGAGTGGGGACAGATACGCAGTATTTT. It codes for CSASPTSGGGVGTDTQYF.